This entry lists 7 T cell receptor beta chains sequenced from one sample in a study of blood T cell repertoires in COVID-19 (dated by TCRdb to 2018 to 2021). Receptor amplification or capture employed the immunoSEQ multiplex PCR assay. TCRdb limited this immuneACCESS table to in-frame rearrangements with V and J called. A share of clones is missing; checked studies link under half to unresolved V genes, and the rest is unexplained. This sample is represented by roughly 350,000 clones; around 86% of them were singletons. Of the sample, around 6% falls within the top ten clones. The sequencing sample was made of peripheral blood. Receptor source: a woman between 45 and 60 years old with COVID-19, enrolled during active disease.

This chain joins TRBV5-1 and TRBJ2-7, with TRBD1 matching 9 bases. Germline CDR1 reads SGHRS; CDR2 reads YFSETQ. V lost 4 bases and J lost 2; bases outside the gene matches: 13. The CDR3 covers 17 residues. CDR3 bases: TGCGCCAGCAGCCCCTCCGTAGGGACAGGGCTTCCCTACGAGCAGTACTTC. As protein: CASSPSVGTGLPYEQYF.

The V and J genes are TRBV6-5 and TRBJ2-7; possible D gene TRBD2, 5 bases. This CDR3 is 11 amino acids long. The V and J ends lost 7 bases and 3 bases respectively, with 7 bases between them. The germline CDR1 and CDR2 sequences are MNHEY and SVGAGI. The CDR3, as DNA: TGTGCCAGCACCCGGGACTACGAGCAGTACTTC. Protein: CASTRDYEQYF.

The J gene is TRBJ2-1, the V gene TRBV10-3; possible D gene TRBD2, 6 bases. This CDR3 region has 14 residues. The V and J ends lost 2 bases and 7 bases respectively, with 12 bases between them. CDR1 and CDR2 (germline): ENHRY, SYGVKD. The CDR3 here is CAISELTGDNEQFF. CDR3 sequence (DNA): TGTGCCATCAGTGAGCTAACGGGAGATAATGAGCAGTTCTTC.

V usage is TRBV10-2 and J usage is TRBJ2-1; 12 bases align to TRBD2. Germline CDR1 is WSHSY and CDR2 is SAAADI. The CDR3 is made up of 18 amino acids. After removal of 5 bases from V and 7 bases from J, the junction contained 15 bases not matched to a gene. CDR3 nucleotide sequence: TGCGCCAGCAGTCCTAGCGGGAGGGCCCTCTACCTTCGGAATGAGCAGTTCTTC. This encodes CASSPSGRALYLRNEQFF.

The CDR3 sequence is CASSPWGQFYNEQFF. The CDR3 DNA reads TGTGCCAGCAGCCCATGGGGACAGTTCTACAATGAGCAGTTCTTC. This chain joins TRBV14 and TRBJ2-1, with 7 bases matching TRBD1. Unmatched junction bases numbered 6, after V lost 4 bases and J lost 3 bases. The CDR3 sequence is 15 residues long. Germline CDR1 SGHDN, CDR2 FVKESK.

The chain couples TRBV6-6 to TRBJ1-2, with a possible D match to TRBD1 (5 bases). The CDR3 is made up of 14 amino acids. V was trimmed by 8 bases and J by 8 bases, leaving 21 bases between them. Germline V gene data show CDR1 as MNHNY and CDR2 as SVGAGI (reference sequence). The CDR3 spells CASGPLSREHGYTF. DNA for the CDR3: TGTGCCAGCGGCCCGTTAAGCAGGGAACACGGCTACACCTTC.

This clone was picked up one time. V usage is TRBV7-2 and J usage is TRBJ1-2, with no clear D. The length of the CDR3 is 14 residues. The V gene's germline CDR1 is SGHTA and CDR2 FQGNSA. Deletions cut 5 bases from V and 8 bases from J, with 18 bases between. This CDR3 is CASSREGRGHGYTF. CDR3 in DNA: TGTGCCAGCAGCCGCGAGGGCCGGGGTCACGGCTACACCTTC.